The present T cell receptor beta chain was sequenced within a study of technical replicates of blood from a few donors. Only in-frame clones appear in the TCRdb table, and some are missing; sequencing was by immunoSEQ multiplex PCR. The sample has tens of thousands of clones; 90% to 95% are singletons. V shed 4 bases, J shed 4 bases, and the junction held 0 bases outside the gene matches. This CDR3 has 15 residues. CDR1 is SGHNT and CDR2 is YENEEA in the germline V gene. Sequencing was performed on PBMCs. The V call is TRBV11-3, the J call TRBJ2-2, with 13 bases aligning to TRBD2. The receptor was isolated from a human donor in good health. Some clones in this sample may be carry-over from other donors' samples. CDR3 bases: TGTGCCAGCAGCTGGACTAGCGGGGGCACCGGGGAGCTGTTTTTT. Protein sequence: CASSWTSGGTGELFF. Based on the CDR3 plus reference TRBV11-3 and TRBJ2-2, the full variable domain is EAGVVQSPRYKIIEKKQPVAFWCNPISGHNTLYWYLQNLGQGPELLIRYENEEAVDDSQLPKDRFSAERLKGVDSTLKIQPAELGDSAVYLCASSWTSGGTGELFFGEGSRLTVL.